These T cell receptor beta chains were read from a single sample in a study of T cell repertoires in cytomegalovirus infection. TCRdb used MiXCR to reprocess the reads, holding one entry per CDR3 protein. The sample shows just over 300,000 distinct CDR3 sequences, 17% of them seen only once. The sequenced sample consisted of PBMCs. These receptors came from a human donor in good health (CMV status not recorded). Some clones in this sample may be carry-over from other donors' samples. Each CDR3 is given without its conserved first and last residue. Size values are once, few and many counts, or a class for expanded clones, and some rows have none.

>TRBV7-6|TRBJ2-5|-
ASSLVEGRLETQY
>TRBV4-1|TRBJ1-4|few
ASSLNRGSSEKLF
>TRBV20-1|TRBJ1-5|many
SARDSRAGSNQPQH
>TRBV7-3|TRBJ1-2|-
ASSLGQGNYGFT
>TRBV19|TRBJ1-6|-
ASKGQNNSPLH
>TRBV29-1|TRBJ2-1|-
SVDYGGGETYNEQF
>TRBV6-6|TRBJ1-3|few
ASSYSQGTSGNTIY
>TRBV5-8|TRBJ2-1|many
ASSLEERHEQF
>TRBV27|TRBJ1-1|many
ASSLAGELNTEAF
>TRBV6-5|TRBJ1-2|-
ASSQTGGYGYT
>TRBV12-3/TRBV12-4|TRBJ1-6|many
ASTKGFSPLH
>TRBV2|TRBJ1-5|few
ASRDDGQPQH
>TRBV28|TRBJ1-3|many
ASTTPQWISGNTIY
>TRBV28|TRBJ1-2|few
ASTLGGGSSGYT
>TRBV28|TRBJ1-6|-
ASSPGTRANSPLH
>TRBV4-3|TRBJ2-5|-
ASSHYGATQY
>TRBV28|TRBJ2-3|-
ASSSLQGPDTQY
>TRBV7-6|TRBJ1-6|many
ASSSTGGGSPLH
>TRBV7-2|TRBJ1-3|many
ASSLETGNTIY
>TRBV10-3|TRBJ2-3|-
AISGTGEYGTQY
>TRBV20-1|TRBJ2-7|few
SAQGTSPLQSSYEQY
>TRBV20-1|TRBJ1-2|-
SAFRIANYGYT
>TRBV4-3|TRBJ1-2|few
ASSQVPRTVTYGYT
>TRBV12-3/TRBV12-4|TRBJ1-6|many
ASSLGRRETLH
>TRBV7-2|TRBJ1-2|many
ASTPTGGRGYT
>TRBV27|TRBJ1-4|few
ASSLFGRLRPLATNEKLF
>TRBV7-2|TRBJ2-1|-
ASSLAGTRNEQF
>TRBV2|TRBJ2-7|-
ASSQGQGGP
>TRBV19|TRBJ1-5|many
ASSIEGGRNSNQPQH
>TRBV7-3|TRBJ2-3|many
ASSLSGRLDTQY
>TRBV27|TRBJ1-5|many
ASSLSGGNQPQH
>TRBV12-5|TRBJ2-4|-
ASSAPLFWVKNIQY
>TRBV28|TRBJ1-6|many
ASSRVTGGFYSPLH
>TRBV7-7|TRBJ2-7|many
ASSLAPASGGLGVYEQY
>TRBV28|TRBJ2-1|many
ASKVGGGYNEQF
>TRBV7-9|TRBJ2-1|many
ASSPKGQHNEQF
>TRBV4-2|TRBJ1-5|-
ASSQDLEGVSNQPQH
>TRBV6-5|TRBJ2-1|few
ASSYSISPLGQF
>TRBV7-2|TRBJ1-2|many
ASSFDRASNYGYT
>TRBV7-9|TRBJ1-1|many
ASSLGTVNTEAF
>TRBV7-6|TRBJ2-2|many
ASSRNSGELF
>TRBV12-3/TRBV12-4|TRBJ1-1|many
ASRSGVVNTEAF
>TRBV29-1|TRBJ1-5|few
SVGEQGGNQPQH
>TRBV20-1|TRBJ2-7|-
SARRLAGGLGNEQY
>TRBV7-6|TRBJ1-5|few
ASSPRTGWGNQPQH
>TRBV5-1|TRBJ1-1|-
ASRTGEGNTEAF